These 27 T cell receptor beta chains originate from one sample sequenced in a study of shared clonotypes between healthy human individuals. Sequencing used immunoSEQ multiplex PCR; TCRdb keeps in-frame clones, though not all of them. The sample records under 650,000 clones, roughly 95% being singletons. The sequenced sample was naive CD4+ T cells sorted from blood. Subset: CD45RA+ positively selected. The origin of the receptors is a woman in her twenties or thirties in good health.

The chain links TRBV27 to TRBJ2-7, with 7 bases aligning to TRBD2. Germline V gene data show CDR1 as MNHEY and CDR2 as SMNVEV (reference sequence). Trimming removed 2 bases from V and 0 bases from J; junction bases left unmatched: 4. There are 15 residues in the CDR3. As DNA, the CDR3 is TGTGCCAGCAGTTTAGCGGGAGAGGGCTCCTACGAGCAGTACTTC. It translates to CASSLAGEGSYEQYF.

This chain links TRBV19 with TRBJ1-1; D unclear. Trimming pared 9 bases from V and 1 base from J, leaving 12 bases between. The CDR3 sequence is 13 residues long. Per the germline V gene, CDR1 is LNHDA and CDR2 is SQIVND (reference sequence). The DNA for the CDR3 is TGTGCCAGCGTCCTACTTGGGAACACTGAAGCTTTCTTT. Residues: CASVLLGNTEAFF.

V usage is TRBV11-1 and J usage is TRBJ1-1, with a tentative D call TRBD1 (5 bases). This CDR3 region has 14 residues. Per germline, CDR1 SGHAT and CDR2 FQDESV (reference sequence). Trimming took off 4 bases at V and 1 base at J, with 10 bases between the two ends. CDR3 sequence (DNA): TGTGCCAGCAGCTCTTTCCAGGGGAACACTGAAGCTTTCTTT. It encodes CASSSFQGNTEAFF.

The CDR3 nucleotides are TGTGCCAGTAGTGCAGGGGTTGAGCAGCCCCAGCATTTT. This sequence encodes CASSAGVEQPQHF. V is TRBV19 and J is TRBJ1-5; TRBD1 might be the D (6 bases). V was trimmed by 5 bases and J by 7 bases, leaving 12 bases between them. Germline V gene lookup returns CDR1 LNHDA and CDR2 SQIVND (reference sequence). This CDR3 is built from 13 residues.

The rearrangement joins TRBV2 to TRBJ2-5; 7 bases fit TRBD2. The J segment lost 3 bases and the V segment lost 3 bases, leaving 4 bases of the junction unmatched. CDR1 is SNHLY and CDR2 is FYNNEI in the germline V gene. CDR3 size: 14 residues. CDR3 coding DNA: TGTGCCAGCAGTGACGGGCTAGCGGAAGAGACCCAGTACTTC. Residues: CASSDGLAEETQYF.

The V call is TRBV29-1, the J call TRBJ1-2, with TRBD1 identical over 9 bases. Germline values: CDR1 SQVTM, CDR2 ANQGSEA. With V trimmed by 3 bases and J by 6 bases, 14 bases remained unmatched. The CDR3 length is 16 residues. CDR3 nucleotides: TGCAGCGTTGAGGGGACAGGGAGCCCTACCGAAGATGGCTACACCTTC. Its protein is CSVEGTGSPTEDGYTF.

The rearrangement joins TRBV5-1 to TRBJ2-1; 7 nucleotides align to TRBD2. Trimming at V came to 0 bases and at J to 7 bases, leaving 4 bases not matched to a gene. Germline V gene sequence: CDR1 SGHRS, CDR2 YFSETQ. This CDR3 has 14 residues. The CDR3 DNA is TGCGCCAGCAGCTTGGAGCTAGCGGTAAATGAGCAGTTCTTC. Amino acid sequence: CASSLELAVNEQFF.

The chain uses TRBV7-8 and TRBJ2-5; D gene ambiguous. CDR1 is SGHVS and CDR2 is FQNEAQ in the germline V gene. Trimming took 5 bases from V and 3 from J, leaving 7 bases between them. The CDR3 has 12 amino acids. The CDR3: CASSGWEETQYF. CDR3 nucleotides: TGTGCCAGCAGCGGTTGGGAAGAGACCCAGTACTTC.

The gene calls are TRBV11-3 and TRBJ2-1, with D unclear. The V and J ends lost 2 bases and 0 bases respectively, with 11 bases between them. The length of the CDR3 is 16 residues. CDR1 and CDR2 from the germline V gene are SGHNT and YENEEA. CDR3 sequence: CASSLIALSSYNEQFF. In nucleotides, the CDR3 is TGTGCCAGCAGCTTAATAGCACTTAGCTCCTACAATGAGCAGTTCTTC.

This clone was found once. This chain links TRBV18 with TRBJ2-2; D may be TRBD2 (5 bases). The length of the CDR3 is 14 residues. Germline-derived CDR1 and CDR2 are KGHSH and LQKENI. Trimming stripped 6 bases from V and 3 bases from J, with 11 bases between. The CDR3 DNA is TGTGCCAGCTCCGTGAGGGAAGACACCGGGGAGCTGTTTTTT. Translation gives CASSVREDTGELFF. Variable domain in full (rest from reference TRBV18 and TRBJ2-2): NAGVMQNPRHLVRRRGQEARLRCSPMKGHSHVYWYRQLPEEGLKFMVYLQKENIIDESGMPKERFSAEFPKEGPSILRIQQVVRGDSAAYFCASSVREDTGELFFGEGSRLTVL.

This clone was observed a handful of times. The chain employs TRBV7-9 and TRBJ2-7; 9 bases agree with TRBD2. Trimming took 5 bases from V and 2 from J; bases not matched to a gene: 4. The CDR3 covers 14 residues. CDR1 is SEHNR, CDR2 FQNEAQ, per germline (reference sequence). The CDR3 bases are TGTGCCAGCAGCCGCCTAGCGGGAACCTACGAGCAGTACTTC. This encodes CASSRLAGTYEQYF.

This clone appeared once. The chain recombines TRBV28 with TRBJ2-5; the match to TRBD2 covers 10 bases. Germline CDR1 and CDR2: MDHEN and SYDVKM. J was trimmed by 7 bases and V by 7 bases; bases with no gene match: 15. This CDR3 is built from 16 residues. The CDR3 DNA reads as TGTGCCAGCACTTACCTAGCGGGAGCGGGACAGACGACCCAGTACTTC. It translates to CASTYLAGAGQTTQYF.

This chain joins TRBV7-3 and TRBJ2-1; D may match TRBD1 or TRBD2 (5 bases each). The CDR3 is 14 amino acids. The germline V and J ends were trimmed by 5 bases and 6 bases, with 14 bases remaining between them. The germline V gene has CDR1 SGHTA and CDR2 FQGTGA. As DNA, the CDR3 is TGTGCCAGCAGCCGGGACGGCACCATCAATGAGCAGTTCTTC. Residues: CASSRDGTINEQFF.

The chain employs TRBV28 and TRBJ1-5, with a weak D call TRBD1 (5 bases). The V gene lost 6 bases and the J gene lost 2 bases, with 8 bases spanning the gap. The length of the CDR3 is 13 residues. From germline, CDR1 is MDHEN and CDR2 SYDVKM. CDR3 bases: TGTGCCAGCAGGTTGACAGGCAATCAGCCCCAGCATTTT. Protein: CASRLTGNQPQHF.

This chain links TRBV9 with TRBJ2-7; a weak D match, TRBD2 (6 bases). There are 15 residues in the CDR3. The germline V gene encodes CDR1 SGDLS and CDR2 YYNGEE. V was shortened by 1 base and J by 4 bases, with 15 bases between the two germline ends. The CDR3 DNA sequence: TGTGCCAGCAGCGTAACTCCCAGCGGAGGGTACGAGCAGTACTTC. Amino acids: CASSVTPSGGYEQYF.

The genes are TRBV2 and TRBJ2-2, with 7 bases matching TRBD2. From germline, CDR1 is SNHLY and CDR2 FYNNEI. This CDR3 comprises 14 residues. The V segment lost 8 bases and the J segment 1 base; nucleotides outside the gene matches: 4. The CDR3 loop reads CASGREGNTGELFF. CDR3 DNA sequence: TGTGCCAGCGGGAGGGAGGGGAACACCGGGGAGCTGTTTTTT.

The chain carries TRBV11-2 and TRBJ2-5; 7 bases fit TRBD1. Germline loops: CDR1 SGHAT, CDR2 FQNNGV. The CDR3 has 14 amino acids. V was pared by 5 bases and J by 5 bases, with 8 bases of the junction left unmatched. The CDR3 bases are TGTGCCAGCAGCCTCAGACAGGGTCGGGAGACCCAGTACTTC. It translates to CASSLRQGRETQYF.

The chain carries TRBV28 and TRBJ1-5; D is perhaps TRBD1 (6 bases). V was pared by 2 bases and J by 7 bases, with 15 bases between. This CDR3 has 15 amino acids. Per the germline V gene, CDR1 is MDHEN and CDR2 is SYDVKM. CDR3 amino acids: CASSLRRQASQPQHF. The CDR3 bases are TGTGCCAGCAGTTTACGACGACAGGCAAGCCAGCCCCAGCATTTT.

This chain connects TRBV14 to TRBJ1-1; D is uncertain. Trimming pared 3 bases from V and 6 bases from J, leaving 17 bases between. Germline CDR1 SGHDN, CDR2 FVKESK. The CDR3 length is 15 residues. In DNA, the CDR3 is TGTGCCAGCAGCCAGCAAGCCGGGCTTATGGCTGAAGCTTTCTTT. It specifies CASSQQAGLMAEAFF.

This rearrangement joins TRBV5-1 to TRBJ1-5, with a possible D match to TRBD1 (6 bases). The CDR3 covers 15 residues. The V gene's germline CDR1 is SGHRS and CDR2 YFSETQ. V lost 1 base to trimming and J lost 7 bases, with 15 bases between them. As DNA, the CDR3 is TGCGCCAGCAGCTTGACCCAGGGGCCGGGGCAGCCCCAGCATTTT. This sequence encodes CASSLTQGPGQPQHF.

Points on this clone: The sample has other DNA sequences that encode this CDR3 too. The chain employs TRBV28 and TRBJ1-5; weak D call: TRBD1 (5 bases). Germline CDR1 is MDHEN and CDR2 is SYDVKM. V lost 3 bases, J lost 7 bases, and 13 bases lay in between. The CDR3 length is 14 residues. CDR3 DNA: TGTGCCAGCAGTTTGGGGCAGGGTCGGCAGCCCCAGCATTTT. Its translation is CASSLGQGRQPQHF.

Written as DNA, the CDR3 is TGCAGCGTAGCAGCGGGACAGAGTATTAATGAAAAACTGTTTTTT. This gives the protein CSVAAGQSINEKLFF. The V and J genes are TRBV29-1 and TRBJ1-4, with 7 bases identical to TRBD1. Germline trimming cut 6 bases from V and 4 bases from J; bases unmatched to any gene: 11. The CDR3 has 15 residues. Germline CDR1 is SQVTM and CDR2 is ANQGSEA.

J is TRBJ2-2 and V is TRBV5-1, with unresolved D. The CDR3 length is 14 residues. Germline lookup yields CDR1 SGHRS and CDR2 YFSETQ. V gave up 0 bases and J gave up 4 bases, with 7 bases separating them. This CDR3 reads CASSLDGVTGELFF. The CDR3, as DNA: TGCGCCAGCAGCTTGGACGGTGTCACCGGGGAGCTGTTTTTT.

The CDR3 nucleotides are TGTGCCATCAGTGTGTCAAGGGAAGGTGAAAAACTGTTTTTT. It is translated as CAISVSREGEKLFF. The rearrangement uses TRBV10-3 and TRBJ1-4; D unclear. The CDR3 runs 14 residues. V was shortened by 4 bases and J by 7 bases, with 13 bases between the two germline ends. CDR1 is ENHRY and CDR2 is SYGVKD in the germline V gene.

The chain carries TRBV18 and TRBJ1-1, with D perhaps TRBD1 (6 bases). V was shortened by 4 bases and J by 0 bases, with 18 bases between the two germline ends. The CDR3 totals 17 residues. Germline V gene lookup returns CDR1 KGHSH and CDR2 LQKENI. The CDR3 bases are TGTGCCAGCTCACTCACTACCCGGACAGACTTGAACACTGAAGCTTTCTTT. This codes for CASSLTTRTDLNTEAFF.

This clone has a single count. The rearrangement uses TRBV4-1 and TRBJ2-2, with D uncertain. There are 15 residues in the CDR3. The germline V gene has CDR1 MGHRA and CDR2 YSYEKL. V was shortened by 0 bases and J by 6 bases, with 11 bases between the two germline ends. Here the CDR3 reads CASSQEVGRAGELFF. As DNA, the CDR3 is TGCGCCAGCAGCCAAGAGGTGGGTCGGGCCGGGGAGCTGTTTTTT.

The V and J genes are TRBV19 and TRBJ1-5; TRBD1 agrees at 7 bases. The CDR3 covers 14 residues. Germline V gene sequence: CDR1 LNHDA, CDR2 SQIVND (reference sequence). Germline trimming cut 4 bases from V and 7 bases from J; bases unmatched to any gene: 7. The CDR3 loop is CASSKYRGQQPQHF. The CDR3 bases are TGTGCCAGTAGTAAATACAGGGGTCAACAGCCCCAGCATTTT.